Given below is one TCR beta chain in context. CDR1 and CDR2 from the germline V gene are MDHEN and SYDVKM. This CDR3 region has 11 residues. Trimming took off 2 bases at V and 4 bases at J, with 2 bases between the two ends. The table came from immunoSEQ multiplex PCR; TCRdb's copy has only in-frame clones and leaves some out. This sample yields 9,500 to 15,000 clones, of which 69% are seen a single time; 12% belongs to the top ten. Patients who had autoimmune disease history or got systemic immunosuppression were left out. The sampling schedule covered blood at baseline, cycle 4 day 1, and cycle 7 day 1. These data are taken from a study of OX40 agonist ivuxolimab in advanced cancers. As for the study in general: Six ivuxolimab dose levels, 0.01 to 10 mg/kg, were given intravenously every 2 weeks. Of mixed ages from about 20 to 80 and averaging 60 years, the group was approximately 84% male.

Sequencing was performed on CD4+ or CD8+ T cells sorted from blood, taken in a trial of the OX40 agonist ivuxolimab. The receptor's source is an adult with an advanced solid tumor such as melanoma, head and neck, liver or kidney cancer. V usage is TRBV28 and J usage is TRBJ2-5; D unresolved. In nucleotides, the CDR3 is TGTGCCAGCAGTTTAGCAGAGACCCAGTACTTC. It specifies CASSLAETQYF.